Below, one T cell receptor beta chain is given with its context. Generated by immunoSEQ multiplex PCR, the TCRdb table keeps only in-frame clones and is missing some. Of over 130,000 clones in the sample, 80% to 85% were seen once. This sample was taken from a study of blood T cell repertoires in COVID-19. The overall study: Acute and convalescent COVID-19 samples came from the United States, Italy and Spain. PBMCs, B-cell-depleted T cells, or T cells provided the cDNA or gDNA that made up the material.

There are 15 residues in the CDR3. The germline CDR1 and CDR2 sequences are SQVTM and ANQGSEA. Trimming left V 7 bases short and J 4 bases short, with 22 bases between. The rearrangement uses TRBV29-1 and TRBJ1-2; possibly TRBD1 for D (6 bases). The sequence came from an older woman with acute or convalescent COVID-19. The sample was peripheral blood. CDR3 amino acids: CSALPGQSRSYGYTF. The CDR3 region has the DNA TGCAGCGCCCTACCCGGACAGAGTCGCTCCTATGGCTACACCTTC.